One T cell receptor beta chain is described in this entry. This specimen belongs to a study of blood T cell repertoires in COVID-19. This CDR3 is built from 14 residues. CDR1 and CDR2 from the germline V gene are SNHLY and FYNNEI. The V and J ends lost 8 bases and 0 bases, in that order; junction bases with no gene match: 2. In the authors' workflow: Reference gene primers were amplified, and this amplification served to estimate nucleated cell counts. The repertoire was sequenced with immunoSEQ multiplex PCR; TCRdb's copy has only in-frame clones and lacks some. V, J and clone size reflect that table, while D and trimming were determined from the DNA. The profile shows approximately 300,000 clones, around 82% of them singletons.

The sequenced material came from peripheral blood. This chain joins TRBV2 and TRBJ2-2; 8 nucleotides agree with TRBD1. The source of this sequence is a woman aged 50 to 60 with acute or convalescent COVID-19. The CDR3 reads CASQGASNTGELFF. CDR3 in DNA: TGTGCCAGCCAGGGGGCCTCGAACACCGGGGAGCTGTTTTTT.